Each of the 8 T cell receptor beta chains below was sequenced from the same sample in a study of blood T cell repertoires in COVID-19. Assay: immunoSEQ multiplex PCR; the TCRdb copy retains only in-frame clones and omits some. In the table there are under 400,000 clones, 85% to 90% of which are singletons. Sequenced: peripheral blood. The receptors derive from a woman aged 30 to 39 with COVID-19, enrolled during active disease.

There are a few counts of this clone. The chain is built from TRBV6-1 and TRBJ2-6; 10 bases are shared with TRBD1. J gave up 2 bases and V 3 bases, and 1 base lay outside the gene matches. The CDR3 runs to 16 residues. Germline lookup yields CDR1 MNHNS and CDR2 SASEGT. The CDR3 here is CASSETGGTGANVLTF. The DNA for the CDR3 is TGTGCCAGCAGTGAGACAGGGGGCACTGGGGCCAACGTCCTGACTTTC.

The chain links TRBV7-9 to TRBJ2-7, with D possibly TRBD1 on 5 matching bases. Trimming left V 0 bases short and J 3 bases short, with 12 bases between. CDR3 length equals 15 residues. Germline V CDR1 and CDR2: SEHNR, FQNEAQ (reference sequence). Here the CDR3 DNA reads TGTGCCAGCAGCTTAGCGAAGGGCAGGGTCTACGAGCAGTACTTC. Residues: CASSLAKGRVYEQYF. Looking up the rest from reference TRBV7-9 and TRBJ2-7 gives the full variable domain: DTGVSQNPRHKITKRGQNVTFRCDPISEHNRLYWYRQTLGQGPEFLTYFQNEAQLEKSRLLSDRFSAERPKGSFSTLEIQRTEQGDSAMYLCASSLAKGRVYEQYFGPGTRLTVT.

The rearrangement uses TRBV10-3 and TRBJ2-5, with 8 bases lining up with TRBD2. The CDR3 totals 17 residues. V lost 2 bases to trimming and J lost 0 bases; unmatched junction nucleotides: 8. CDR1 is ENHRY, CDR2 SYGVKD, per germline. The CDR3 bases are TGTGCCATCAGTGAGACACTAGCGGAGCAGTACCAAGAGACCCAGTACTTC. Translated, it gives CAISETLAEQYQETQYF.

The CDR3 sequence is CSVSGQSVDPTNEKLFF. The CDR3 DNA sequence: TGCAGCGTTTCGGGACAGTCGGTCGATCCGACTAATGAAAAACTGTTTTTT. This chain joins TRBV29-1 and TRBJ1-4; 7 nucleotides align to TRBD1. This CDR3 contains 17 residues. Germline CDR1 and CDR2: SQVTM and ANQGSEA. V lost 5 bases and J lost 2; bases outside the gene matches: 14.

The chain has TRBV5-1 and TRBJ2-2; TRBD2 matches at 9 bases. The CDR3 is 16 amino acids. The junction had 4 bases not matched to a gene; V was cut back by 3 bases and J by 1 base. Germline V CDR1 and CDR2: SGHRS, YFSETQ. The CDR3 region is CASSSETSGNTGELFF. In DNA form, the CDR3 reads TGCGCCAGCAGCTCCGAGACTAGCGGGAACACCGGGGAGCTGTTTTTT. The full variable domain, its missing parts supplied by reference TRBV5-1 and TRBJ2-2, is KAGVTQTPRYLIKTRGQQVTLSCSPISGHRSVSWYQQTPGQGLQFLFEYFSETQRNKGNFPGRFSGRQFSNSRSEMNVSTLELGDSALYLCASSSETSGNTGELFFGEGSRLTVL.

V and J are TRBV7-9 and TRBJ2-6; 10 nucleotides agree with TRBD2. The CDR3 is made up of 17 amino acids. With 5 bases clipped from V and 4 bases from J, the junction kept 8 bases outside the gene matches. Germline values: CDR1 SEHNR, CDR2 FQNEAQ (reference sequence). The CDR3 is CASSRSGRAPGANVLTF. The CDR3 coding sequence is TGTGCCAGCAGCCGAAGCGGGAGGGCCCCGGGGGCCAACGTCCTGACTTTC.

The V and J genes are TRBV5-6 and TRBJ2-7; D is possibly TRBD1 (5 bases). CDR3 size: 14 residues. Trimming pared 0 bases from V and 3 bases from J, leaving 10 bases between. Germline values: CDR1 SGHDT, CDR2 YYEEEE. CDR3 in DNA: TGTGCCAGCAGCTTGGGACAGACCTACTACGAGCAGTACTTC. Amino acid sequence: CASSLGQTYYEQYF.

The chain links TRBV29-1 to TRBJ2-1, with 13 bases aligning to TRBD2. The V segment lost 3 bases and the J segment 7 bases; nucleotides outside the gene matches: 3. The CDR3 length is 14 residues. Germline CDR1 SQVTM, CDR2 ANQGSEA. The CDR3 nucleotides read TGCAGCGTTGACCGGACTAGCGGGAGTAATGAGCAGTTCTTC. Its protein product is CSVDRTSGSNEQFF.